Listed here are 32 T cell receptor beta chains from one sample, sequenced in a study of cytomegalovirus exposure and HLA in healthy donors. The primer mix had 60 Vbeta and 13 Jbeta primers. TCRdb's table, derived via immunoSEQ multiplex PCR, lists solely in-frame clones and lacks some. The sample includes around 200,000 clones, around 86% of them seen just once. What was sequenced was PBMCs. These receptor sequences come from a woman aged 45 to 65 in good health and CMV-seropositive.

This clone appeared a few times. V usage is TRBV2 and J usage is TRBJ2-1, with 12 bases fitting TRBD2. V dropped 5 bases and J dropped 8; count of bases not matched to a gene: 4. The germline gives CDR1 SNHLY, CDR2 FYNNEI. The CDR3 sequence is 14 residues long. CDR3 sequence reads: CASSLLAGGDEQFF. CDR3 coding DNA: TGTGCCAGCAGTTTACTAGCGGGAGGAGATGAGCAGTTCTTC. Full variable domain (rest looked up from reference TRBV2 and TRBJ2-1): EPEVTQTPSHQVTQMGQEVILRCVPISNHLYFYWYRQILGQKVEFLVSFYNNEISEKSEIFDDQFSVERPDGSNFTLKIRSTKLEDSAMYFCASSLLAGGDEQFFGPGTRLTVL.

The chain couples TRBV4-3 to TRBJ2-1; TRBD2 matches at 11 bases. The CDR3 has 18 residues. V lost 8 bases, J lost 3 bases, and 15 bases stayed unmatched. CDR1 is LGHNA and CDR2 is YSLEER in the germline V gene. The CDR3 nucleotides are TGCGCCAGCGCCCCGGGACTAGCGGAGATAAGGTACTACAATGAGCAGTTCTTC. Its protein is CASAPGLAEIRYYNEQFF.

V and J are TRBV30 and TRBJ2-2; D might be TRBD1 (5 bases). Trimming removed 5 bases from V and 4 bases from J, with 14 bases in between. The CDR3 consists of 14 residues. Germline V lookup: CDR1 GTSNPN, CDR2 SVGIG (reference sequence). This CDR3 is CAWALGRATGELFF. In DNA form, the CDR3 reads TGTGCCTGGGCTTTAGGCAGGGCCACCGGGGAGCTGTTTTTT. The full variable domain, completed using reference TRBV30 and TRBJ2-2, is SQTIHQWPATLVQPVGSPLSLECTVEGTSNPNLYWYRQAAGRGLQLLFYSVGIGQISSEVPQNLSASRPQDRQFILSSKKLLLSDSGFYLCAWALGRATGELFFGEGSRLTVL.

The chain carries TRBV15 and TRBJ1-5; TRBD1 matches 8 bases. The V gene's germline CDR1 is LNHNV and CDR2 YYDKDF (reference sequence). After removal of 5 bases from V and 4 bases from J, the junction contained 10 bases not matched to a gene. The CDR3 contains 16 residues. The CDR3 loop reads CATSGKGTGGNQPQHF. CDR3 sequence (DNA): TGTGCCACCAGCGGAAAAGGGACAGGAGGTAATCAGCCCCAGCATTTT.

V and J are TRBV7-9 and TRBJ2-2; 7 positions agree with TRBD2. V gave up 4 bases and J gave up 5 bases; unmatched junction bases: 1. CDR3 length: 13 amino acids. Germline-derived CDR1 and CDR2 are SEHNR and FQNEAQ (reference sequence). As DNA, the CDR3 is TGTGCCAGCAGCTGGGGAGGGACCGGGGAGCTGTTTTTT. It yields the protein CASSWGGTGELFF.

This chain uses TRBV6-4 with TRBJ1-1; D remains unclear. The CDR3 has 13 residues. The germline V gene encodes CDR1 MRHNA and CDR2 SNTAGT. Trimming shortened V by 2 bases and J by 5 bases, and 9 bases separated the two germline ends. In DNA, the CDR3 is TGTGCCAGCAGTGACCCCCCCGGTACTGAAGCTTTCTTT. It specifies CASSDPPGTEAFF.

A few counts support this clone. The gene calls are TRBV19 and TRBJ1-5, with D possibly TRBD1 on 6 matching bases. Germline assignment: CDR1 LNHDA and CDR2 SQIVND (reference sequence). This CDR3 has 14 residues. V was shortened by 4 bases and J by 3 bases, with 10 bases between the two germline ends. Here the CDR3 reads CASSTQGTNQPQHF. DNA of the CDR3: TGTGCCAGTAGTACCCAGGGGACCAATCAGCCCCAGCATTTT.

This clone was counted once. The chain carries TRBV28 and TRBJ2-4, with 10 bases aligning to TRBD2. Trimming removed 10 bases from V and 3 bases from J; junction bases left unmatched: 12. Germline CDR1 reads MDHEN; CDR2 reads SYDVKM. The CDR3 length is 16 residues. CDR3 nucleotides: TGTGCCACCCAGATCGGGCTAGCGGGGGACAAAAACATTCAGTACTTC. Encoded protein: CATQIGLAGDKNIQYF.

V and J are TRBV7-2 and TRBJ2-5, with a tentative D call TRBD2 (7 bases). The CDR3 is 13 amino acids. V lost 3 bases and J lost 6, with 11 bases in between. Germline CDR1 is SGHTA and CDR2 is FQGNSA. The CDR3 protein is CASSLAGAQTQYF. CDR3 in DNA: TGTGCCAGCAGCTTGGCGGGGGCCCAGACCCAGTACTTC. The full variable domain, in which reference TRBV7-2 and TRBJ2-5 provide the parts outside the CDR3, is GAGVSQSPSNKVTEKGKDVELRCDPISGHTALYWYRQSLGQGLEFLIYFQGNSAPDKSGLPSDRFSAERTGGSVSTLTIQRTQQEDSAVYLCASSLAGAQTQYFGPGTRLLVL.

The J gene is TRBJ1-5, the V gene TRBV7-2; maybe TRBD1 (6 bases). Germline loops: CDR1 SGHTA, CDR2 FQGNSA. The V and J ends lost 1 base and 0 bases respectively, with 10 bases between them. This CDR3 is built from 16 residues. CDR3 sequence (DNA): TGTGCCAGCAGCTTAGGGGGGCAGGATAGCAATCAGCCCCAGCATTTT. It is translated as CASSLGGQDSNQPQHF.

This clone appeared a single time. The rearrangement joins TRBV27 to TRBJ2-7, with unresolved D. The length of the CDR3 is 15 residues. In germline, CDR1 is MNHEY, CDR2 SMNVEV (reference sequence). V was cut by 3 bases and J by 0 bases, with 12 bases left in between. The CDR3 region is CASSFVSRSSYEQYF. CDR3 bases: TGTGCCAGCAGTTTCGTTAGCCGAAGCTCCTACGAGCAGTACTTC.

The rearrangement links TRBV19 to TRBJ1-5, with a tentative D call TRBD1 (5 bases). The V gene's germline CDR1 is LNHDA and CDR2 SQIVND (reference sequence). The CDR3 covers 16 residues. The V end lost 1 base, the J end lost 4 bases, and 14 bases lay between the germline ends. Written as DNA, the CDR3 is TGTGCCAGTAGTATAGGCCGACCGGGGGGGAATCAGCCCCAGCATTTT. Amino acid sequence: CASSIGRPGGNQPQHF.

V gene TRBV6-4 combines with J gene TRBJ2-3, with 12 bases lining up with TRBD2. Trimming at V came to 6 bases and at J to 4 bases, leaving 2 bases not matched to a gene. Germline V gives CDR1 MRHNA, CDR2 SNTAGT. The CDR3 totals 14 residues. The CDR3, as DNA: TGTGCCAGCAGCCCTAGCGGGGGGGCAGATACGCAGTATTTT. This sequence encodes CASSPSGGADTQYF.

The chain combines TRBV6-5 with TRBJ2-7; no firm D call. The CDR3 consists of 14 residues. The V gene's germline CDR1 is MNHEY and CDR2 SVGAGI. V was cut by 5 bases and J by 2 bases, with 13 bases left in between. The CDR3 coding sequence is TGTGCCAGCAGTGACCAGGAACCCACCTACGAGCAGTACTTC. Translated: CASSDQEPTYEQYF.

This sequence joins TRBV6-1 and TRBJ2-5, with 8 bases matching TRBD1. The J call is uncertain, as TRBJ2-7 better fits the DNA end. The CDR3 is 12 amino acids. Germline V gene lookup returns CDR1 MNHNS and CDR2 SASEGT. Written as DNA, the CDR3 is TGTGCCAGCAGGGACAGGGCCTACGAGCAGTACTTC. Translating it yields CASRDRAYEQYF.

The genes are TRBV7-2 and TRBJ2-4; D is ambiguous. V dropped 4 bases and J dropped 1 base, with 8 bases sitting between them. This CDR3 is built from 14 residues. CDR1 and CDR2 from the germline V gene are SGHTA and FQGNSA. The CDR3 DNA is TGTGCCAGCAGCTCCGCAGTCGCCAAAAACATTCAGTACTTC. Translation gives CASSSAVAKNIQYF.

This chain uses TRBV11-2 with TRBJ2-5; 7 nucleotides agree with TRBD2. Germline CDR1 is SGHAT and CDR2 is FQNNGV. This CDR3 has 15 amino acids. V dropped 2 bases and J dropped 4; count of bases not matched to a gene: 7. DNA of the CDR3: TGTGCCAGCAGCTTAAATAGCGGGTCCAGAGAGACCCAGTACTTC. This gives the protein CASSLNSGSRETQYF.

The chain recombines TRBV19 with TRBJ1-5; 10 bases line up with TRBD1. The CDR3 length is 15 residues. The germline V gene encodes CDR1 LNHDA and CDR2 SQIVND (reference sequence). V was clipped by 3 bases and J by 4 bases; unmatched bases: 3. CDR3 nucleotides: TGTGCCAGTAGTATGGGGACAGGGGTAAATCAGCCCCAGCATTTT. This sequence encodes CASSMGTGVNQPQHF. Filled out from reference TRBV19 and TRBJ1-5, the complete variable domain reads DGGITQSPKYLFRKEGQNVTLSCEQNLNHDAMYWYRQDPGQGLRLIYYSQIVNDFQKGDIAEGYSVSREKKESFPLTVTSAQKNPTAFYLCASSMGTGVNQPQHFGDGTRLSIL.

Comment on this clone: This specimen includes other DNA sequences encoding the same CDR3. The V gene is TRBV13, the J gene TRBJ2-2, with TRBD1 matching 7 bases. This CDR3 spans 17 amino acids. From germline, CDR1 is PRHDT and CDR2 FYEKMQ (reference sequence). The trim removed 2 bases at V and 3 bases at J, leaving 9 bases unmatched. The CDR3 sequence is CASSLMPGTGDTGELFF. Written as DNA, the CDR3 is TGTGCCAGCAGCTTAATGCCCGGAACAGGGGACACCGGGGAGCTGTTTTTT.

The V gene is TRBV9, the J gene TRBJ1-2; D gene ambiguous. The ends were cut back, 0 bases at V and 5 bases at J, with 8 bases in the middle. Germline V CDR1 and CDR2: SGDLS, YYNGEE. This CDR3 contains 13 residues. CDR3 coding DNA: TGTGCCAGCAGCGTAGACCACTTATATGGCTACACCTTC. It specifies CASSVDHLYGYTF. Supplemented by reference TRBV9 and TRBJ1-2, the full variable domain reads DSGVTQTPKHLITATGQRVTLRCSPRSGDLSVYWYQQSLDQGLQFLIQYYNGEERAKGNILERFSAQQFPDLHSELNLSSLELGDSALYFCASSVDHLYGYTFGSGTRLTVV.

The CDR3 DNA reads TGTGCCAGTTACTCGACAGGCGGGGGCTACACCTTC. Its protein product is CASYSTGGGYTF. The chain joins TRBV19 to TRBJ1-2, with a possible D match to TRBD1 (6 bases). The CDR3 covers 12 residues. Germline V gives CDR1 LNHDA, CDR2 SQIVND (reference sequence). Trimming removed 8 bases from V and 8 bases from J, with 15 bases in between.

The chain couples TRBV12-5 to TRBJ2-5; D is ambiguous. CDR1 is LGHNT and CDR2 is FRNRAP in the germline V gene. The length of the CDR3 is 13 residues. V lost 0 bases to trimming and J lost 4 bases, with 6 bases between them. As DNA, the CDR3 is TGTGCTAGTGGTTTGGTCGGTGTAGAGACCCAGTACTTC. This sequence encodes CASGLVGVETQYF.

The chain combines TRBV6-6 with TRBJ1-1; unclear D gene. Trimming left V 6 bases short and J 6 bases short, with 17 bases between. This CDR3 region has 14 residues. Germline V gene lookup returns CDR1 MNHNY and CDR2 SVGAGI (reference sequence). The CDR3 loop reads CASSPRTGGAEAFF. The CDR3 region has the DNA TGTGCCAGCAGCCCCCGAACTGGAGGCGCTGAAGCTTTCTTT.

This CDR3 is CASRMGGYEQYF. The DNA of the CDR3 is TGTGCCAGCAGGATGGGGGGCTACGAGCAGTACTTC. The chain employs TRBV11-2 and TRBJ2-7; maybe TRBD2 (6 bases). The CDR3 covers 12 residues. CDR1 and CDR2 (germline): SGHAT, FQNNGV. V lost 6 bases, J lost 3 bases, and 9 bases lay in between.

The CDR3 protein is CASSDRAIAGNTIYF. Written as DNA, the CDR3 is TGTGCCAGCTCAGACAGGGCAATCGCTGGAAACACCATATATTTT. The J gene is TRBJ1-3, the V gene TRBV18; 7 nucleotides match TRBD1. Germline V gene lookup returns CDR1 KGHSH and CDR2 LQKENI. Losses at the gene ends were 5 bases for V and 2 bases for J; bases not matched to a gene: 6. CDR3 length: 15 residues.

This sequence joins TRBV19 and TRBJ1-2; no definite D call. Germline values: CDR1 LNHDA, CDR2 SQIVND (reference sequence). This CDR3 is 13 amino acids long. Trimming shortened V by 5 bases and J by 5 bases, and 12 bases separated the two germline ends. Here the CDR3 DNA reads TGTGCCAGTAGTGCCTCGGGTCCGTATGGCTACACCTTC. This encodes CASSASGPYGYTF.

This rearrangement joins TRBV7-9 to TRBJ2-5, with 9 bases identical to TRBD1. Per germline, CDR1 SEHNR and CDR2 FQNEAQ (reference sequence). The CDR3 consists of 14 residues. V lost 5 bases and J lost 5; bases outside the gene matches: 6. The DNA for the CDR3 is TGTGCCAGCAGCCAAGGGACAGGGTCGGAGACCCAGTACTTC. This translates into CASSQGTGSETQYF.

The J gene is TRBJ1-5, the V gene TRBV30; possible D gene TRBD1, 5 bases. The V and J ends lost 0 bases and 6 bases respectively, with 15 bases between them. This CDR3 has 15 residues. Germline V CDR1 and CDR2: GTSNPN, SVGIG (reference sequence). As DNA, the CDR3 is TGTGCCTGGAGTGTAGGACAAGGAACGGGTCAGCCCCAGCATTTT. It is translated as CAWSVGQGTGQPQHF.

The chain uses TRBV2 and TRBJ2-7; 7 nucleotides match TRBD1. V lost 3 bases and J lost 2; bases outside the gene matches: 7. The CDR3 spans 15 residues. Germline CDR1 reads SNHLY; CDR2 reads FYNNEI. CDR3 sequence (DNA): TGTGCCAGCAGTGATCGACAGGGCAGTCCCTACGAGCAGTACTTC. Translation gives CASSDRQGSPYEQYF. The entire variable domain, with the rest obtained from reference TRBV2 and TRBJ2-7, is as follows: EPEVTQTPSHQVTQMGQEVILRCVPISNHLYFYWYRQILGQKVEFLVSFYNNEISEKSEIFDDQFSVERPDGSNFTLKIRSTKLEDSAMYFCASSDRQGSPYEQYFGPGTRLTVT.

This clone was recorded only once. V and J are TRBV2 and TRBJ2-5, with D uncertain. The CDR3 consists of 13 residues. V shed 4 bases and J shed 7 bases, with 13 bases lying between them. Germline CDR1 and CDR2: SNHLY and FYNNEI. The CDR3 reads CASSGLAPGTQYF. The DNA for the CDR3 is TGTGCCAGCAGTGGTCTGGCGCCAGGGACCCAGTACTTC. The full variable domain, completed using reference TRBV2 and TRBJ2-5, is EPEVTQTPSHQVTQMGQEVILRCVPISNHLYFYWYRQILGQKVEFLVSFYNNEISEKSEIFDDQFSVERPDGSNFTLKIRSTKLEDSAMYFCASSGLAPGTQYFGPGTRLLVL.

The rearrangement links TRBV30 to TRBJ2-2; D is possibly TRBD1 (6 bases). This CDR3 has 14 residues. Germline loops: CDR1 GTSNPN, CDR2 SVGIG (reference sequence). With 1 base removed from V and 1 base from J, the gap between germline ends came to 7 bases. CDR3 bases: TGTGCCTGGAGTGCGGGACAGAACACCGGGGAGCTGTTTTTT. It yields the protein CAWSAGQNTGELFF.

The chain links TRBV2 to TRBJ1-1, with D perhaps matching TRBD1 (6 bases). This CDR3 contains 14 residues. Trimming took off 8 bases at V and 1 base at J, with 14 bases between the two ends. CDR1 SNHLY and CDR2 FYNNEI come from the germline V gene. The CDR3 loop reads CASEGTQGNTEAFF. CDR3 bases: TGTGCCAGCGAAGGGACACAGGGGAACACTGAAGCTTTCTTT.